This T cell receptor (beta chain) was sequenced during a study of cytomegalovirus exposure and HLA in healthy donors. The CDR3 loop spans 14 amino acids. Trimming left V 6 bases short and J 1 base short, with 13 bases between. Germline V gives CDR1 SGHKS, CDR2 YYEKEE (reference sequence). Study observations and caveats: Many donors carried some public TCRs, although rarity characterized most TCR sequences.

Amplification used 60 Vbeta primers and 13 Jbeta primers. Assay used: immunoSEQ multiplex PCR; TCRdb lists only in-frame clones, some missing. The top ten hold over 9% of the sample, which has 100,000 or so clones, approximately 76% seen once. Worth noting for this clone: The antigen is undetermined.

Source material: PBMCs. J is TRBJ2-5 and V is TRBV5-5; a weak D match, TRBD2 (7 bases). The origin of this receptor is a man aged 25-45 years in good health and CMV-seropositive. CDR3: CASKGGRLQETQYF. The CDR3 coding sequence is TGTGCCAGCAAGGGGGGGAGACTCCAAGAGACCCAGTACTTC.